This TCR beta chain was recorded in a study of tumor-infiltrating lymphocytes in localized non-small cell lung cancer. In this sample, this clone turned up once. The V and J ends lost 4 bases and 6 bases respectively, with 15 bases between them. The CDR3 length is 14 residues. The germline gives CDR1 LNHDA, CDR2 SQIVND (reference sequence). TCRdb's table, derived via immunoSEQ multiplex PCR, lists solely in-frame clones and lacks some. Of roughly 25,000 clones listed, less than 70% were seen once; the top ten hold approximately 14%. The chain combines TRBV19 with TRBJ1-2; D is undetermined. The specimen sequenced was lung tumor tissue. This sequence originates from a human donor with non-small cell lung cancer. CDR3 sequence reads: CASSRNPLSDGYTF. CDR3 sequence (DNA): TGTGCCAGTAGTAGGAACCCCCTATCAGATGGCTACACCTTC. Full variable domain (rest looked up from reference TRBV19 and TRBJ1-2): DGGITQSPKYLFRKEGQNVTLSCEQNLNHDAMYWYRQDPGQGLRLIYYSQIVNDFQKGDIAEGYSVSREKKESFPLTVTSAQKNPTAFYLCASSRNPLSDGYTFGSGTRLTVV.